This is a list of T cell receptor beta chains from one sample in a study of blood T cells in healthy people across ages. TCRdb reanalysed the 5' RACE reads using MiXCR and keeps one entry per CDR3 protein. The sample holds 550,000 to 750,000 distinct CDR3 sequences, 21% seen once. The sample consisted of blood. The receptor source for this set is a man between 65 and 80 years old in good health. Both conserved end residues are part of each CDR3. Part of the rows lack a size; the others show once, few, many or a class for expanded clones.

j_call	clone_size	v_call	cdr3_aa
TRBJ1-3	.	TRBV28	CASRRQGTFSGNTIYF
TRBJ2-1	few	TRBV14	CASSQMEGGGRNEQFF
TRBJ2-5	few	TRBV12-3/TRBV12-4	CARRSTDDPRETQYF
TRBJ2-1	few	TRBV6-5	CASNLRDYHNEQFF
TRBJ1-3	few	TRBV29-1	CSVDQGASGNTIYF
TRBJ2-2	few	TRBV18	CASSPGTGGGTGELFF
TRBJ2-1	.	TRBV3-1	CASSQVNALHNEQFF
.	.	TRBV3-1	CASSQDGRRIETQYF
.	.	TRBV27	CATTTGYEQYF
TRBJ1-4	.	TRBV7-2	CASSGNRGAEEKLFF
TRBJ2-5	few	TRBV4-1	CASSPGATGGQETQYF
TRBJ2-5	few	TRBV29-1	CSVEGGLRGETQYF
.	.	TRBV12-1	CASSFFAGGPGEQFF
TRBJ2-5	.	TRBV18	CASSLTLTEETQYF
TRBJ2-5	.	TRBV4-1	CASSRTSGEVGTQYF
TRBJ2-1	.	TRBV12-3/TRBV12-4	CASNKGGGIFYNEQFF
TRBJ2-7	.	TRBV20-1	CSGTSGRVAEQYF
TRBJ2-7	.	TRBV11-2	CASLGTSHYEQYF
TRBJ2-5	few	TRBV28	CASSSSRGNQYF
TRBJ1-6	few	TRBV25-1	CASLDRDNSPLHF
TRBJ2-7	few	TRBV4-3	CASSQGTDRYEQYF
TRBJ2-1	few	TRBV14	CASSQGGLAEQFF
TRBJ2-1	many	TRBV7-2	CASSLAGGQYNEQFF
TRBJ2-2	.	TRBV6-1	CASSEAGSYTGELFF
TRBJ2-7	many	TRBV3-1	CASSWTGTGADEQYF
TRBJ1-4	.	TRBV7-9	CASSSGQGLGEKLFF
.	.	TRBV3-1	CASSQPGLSSYEQYF
TRBJ2-7	.	TRBV3-1	CASSRQGLVYEQYF
TRBJ1-1	few	TRBV27	CASSFSLGLTEAFF
TRBJ1-2	.	TRBV29-1	CSTSPGQGVGGYTF
TRBJ2-7	many	TRBV9	CASSAWGGTGNEQYF
TRBJ2-5	.	TRBV7-2	CASSLGGMYQETQYF
TRBJ2-7	.	TRBV25-1	CASSQSYEQCF
TRBJ1-1	.	TRBV2	CASRSDPDTEAFF
TRBJ2-5	few	TRBV7-2	CASSLAGALPETQYF
TRBJ2-3	once	TRBV28	CAGSLGQDTQYF
TRBJ2-5	many	TRBV9	CASSLHGETQYF
.	.	TRBV15	CATSRVTRPYEQYF
TRBJ2-5	.	TRBV7-9	CASSLGVAGVLETQYF
TRBJ2-3	many	TRBV27	CASSHLDTQYF
TRBJ2-1	few	TRBV6-1	CASGSLVYEQFF
.	.	TRBV7-9	CASSFGGPSEQFF
.	few	TRBV10-3	CAITANNEQFF
.	.	TRBV27	CASSFLTTRGSRNEQFF
TRBJ1-6	few	TRBV2	CASSARQGFSPLHF
TRBJ1-5	.	TRBV6-1	CASRGRDRGLHQPQHF
TRBJ2-7	few	TRBV20-1	CSAAKTGHGEQYF
TRBJ2-3	few	TRBV2	CASSERGLAEMVTDTQYF
.	.	TRBV20-1	CSAQPLAGFSNEQFF
TRBJ2-3	.	TRBV6-5	CASSYWRETDTQYF
TRBJ2-2	few	TRBV7-8	CASSSRRTRVNTGELFF
TRBJ1-6	.	TRBV3-1	CASSQGWDSPLHF
TRBJ2-5	many	TRBV4-1	CASSQGVQETQYF
TRBJ2-5	few	TRBV6-6	CASSPLTSGWETQYF
TRBJ2-3	few	TRBV20-1	CSATRGTGEATQYF
TRBJ2-5	many	TRBV7-2	CASSLAGGDGETQYF
TRBJ2-6	.	TRBV12-3/TRBV12-4	CASSPTGGTSEANVLTF
TRBJ2-5	.	TRBV10-3	CAISEGQGAKETQYF
TRBJ1-4	.	TRBV6-1	CASTNTRGQLLTNEKLFF